Listed here is a single T cell receptor (beta chain). TCRdb's table, derived via immunoSEQ multiplex PCR, lists solely in-frame clones and lacks some. The sample holds roughly 110,000 clones, 88% seen once. V dropped 0 bases and J dropped 7 bases, with 7 bases sitting between them. CDR3 length: 13 amino acids. Germline CDR1 reads PRHDT; CDR2 reads FYEKMQ (reference sequence). This specimen belongs to a study of cytomegalovirus exposure and HLA in healthy donors. This chain joins TRBV13 and TRBJ2-1; tentative D call: TRBD1 (5 bases). The source material was PBMCs. This TCR derives from a woman younger than 35 in good health and CMV-seropositive. CDR3 amino acids: CASSLGTENEQFF. Written as DNA, the CDR3 is TGTGCCAGCAGCTTAGGGACAGAAAATGAGCAGTTCTTC.